In this sample, the clone carrying this TCR beta chain turned up many times. The authors made TCR beta cDNA from 400 to 600 ng total RNA with a constant-region primer. Employing slightly modified ARM-PCR, three nested multiplex PCR rounds were run, and these gave rise to the TCR beta libraries. Use of TRBV1-TRBV30 forward primers with a C-beta reverse primer characterized the first two PCR rounds, which lasted about 11 cycles each. TCRdb reanalysed the multiplex PCR reads using MiXCR and keeps one entry per CDR3 protein. This table holds under 150,000 distinct CDR3 sequences, around 70% found once. The record originates from a study of tumor-infiltrating lymphocytes in primary liver carcinoma. Turning to the study itself: Patients, male and female, were 30 to 69 years old. The yield of productive TCRbeta reads per sample was roughly 3.5 to 7.13 million and was similar across tissue types.

Co-extraction of both nucleic acids (RNA and DNA) used about 17-31 mg of unsorted bulk tissue. The study enrolled treatment-naive patients with chronic HBV infection. Germline CDR1 SQVTM, CDR2 ANQGSEA. The CDR3 is 15 residues long. V lost 5 bases to trimming and J lost 0 bases, with 16 bases between them. The clonotype was recovered from a woman aged 55-75 years with primary liver carcinoma and hepatitis B virus infection. The rearrangement joins TRBV29-1 to TRBJ1-1; D may be TRBD1 (6 bases). Sequenced material: tumor-adjacent normal liver tissue. The CDR3 DNA is TGCAGCGTTCCCATCCTGACAGGCGTGAACACTGAAGCTTTCTTT. It specifies CSVPILTGVNTEAFF.